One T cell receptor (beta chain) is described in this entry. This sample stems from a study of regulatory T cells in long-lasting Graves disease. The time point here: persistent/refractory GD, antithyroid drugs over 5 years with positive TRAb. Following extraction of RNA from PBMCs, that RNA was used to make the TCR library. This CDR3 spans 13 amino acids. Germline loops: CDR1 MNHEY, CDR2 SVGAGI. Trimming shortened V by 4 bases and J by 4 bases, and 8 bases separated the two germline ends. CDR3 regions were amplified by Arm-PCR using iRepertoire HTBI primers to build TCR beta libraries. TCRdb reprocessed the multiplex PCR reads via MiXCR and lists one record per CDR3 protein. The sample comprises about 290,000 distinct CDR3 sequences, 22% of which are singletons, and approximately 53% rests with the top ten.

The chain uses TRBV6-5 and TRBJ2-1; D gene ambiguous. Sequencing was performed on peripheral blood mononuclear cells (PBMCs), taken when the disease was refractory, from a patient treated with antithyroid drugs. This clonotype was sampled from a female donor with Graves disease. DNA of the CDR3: TGTGCCAGCAGTTCCGCCCTATACAATGAGCAGTTCTTC. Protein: CASSSALYNEQFF.